Listed here are 8 T cell receptor beta chains from one sample, sequenced in a study of blood T cell repertoires in COVID-19. The repertoire was sequenced with immunoSEQ multiplex PCR; TCRdb's copy has only in-frame clones and lacks some. Among about 190,000 clones listed, around 84% were seen once. Specimen: peripheral blood. These receptors all come from a human donor in a cohort sampled during active COVID-19.

In its sample, this clone was seen once. The chain uses TRBV6-5 and TRBJ1-1, with D possibly being TRBD1 (5 bases). Germline V gene sequence: CDR1 MNHEY, CDR2 SVGAGI. This CDR3 is built from 14 residues. Trimming took 8 bases from V and 0 from J, leaving 13 bases between them. The CDR3 protein is CASRSRVLNTEAFF. In DNA, the CDR3 is TGTGCCAGCCGTTCCAGGGTTTTGAACACTGAAGCTTTCTTT.

The chain recombines TRBV5-1 with TRBJ1-6; weak D call: TRBD1 (5 bases). V gave up 4 bases and J gave up 10 bases, with 18 bases separating them. Germline loops: CDR1 SGHRS, CDR2 YFSETQ. This CDR3 contains 15 residues. As DNA, the CDR3 is TGCGCCAGCAGCCTACAGGAGGGTCGCGAGTCACCCCTCCACTTT. It specifies CASSLQEGRESPLHF.

This clone occurred once. The chain employs TRBV9 and TRBJ1-2; D gene ambiguous. Germline CDR1 SGDLS, CDR2 YYNGEE. Trimming shortened V by 5 bases and J by 1 base, and 3 bases separated the two germline ends. CDR3 length: 11 amino acids. The CDR3: CASRLNYGYTF. Written as DNA, the CDR3 is TGTGCCAGCAGACTTAACTATGGCTACACCTTC.

This clone was seen only once. The rearrangement uses TRBV7-9 and TRBJ1-2, with D possibly matching TRBD1 (5 bases). Germline lookup yields CDR1 SEHNR and CDR2 FQNEAQ (reference sequence). The CDR3 totals 13 residues. V gave up 2 bases and J gave up 6 bases, with 10 bases separating them. The CDR3 bases are TGTGCCAGCAGCTTAAGGGCAGGGAATGGCTACACCTTC. Residues: CASSLRAGNGYTF.

V is TRBV28 and J is TRBJ2-7, with 9 bases matching TRBD1. Losses at the gene ends were 5 bases for V and 6 bases for J; bases not matched to a gene: 23. In germline, CDR1 is MDHEN, CDR2 SYDVKM. The CDR3 runs 19 residues. Here the CDR3 reads CASSPGSGQGPSPGVEQYV. CDR3 coding DNA: TGTGCCAGCAGTCCGGGAAGCGGACAGGGGCCCTCGCCCGGGGTCGAGCAGTACGTC.

J is TRBJ1-5 and V is TRBV19; weak D call: TRBD1 (5 bases). Per the germline V gene, CDR1 is LNHDA and CDR2 is SQIVND (reference sequence). The CDR3 is made up of 16 amino acids. V lost 7 bases, J lost 1 base, and 17 bases lay in between. The CDR3 sequence: CASTIGGSGSNQPQHF. CDR3 DNA sequence: TGTGCCAGTACGATTGGGGGGAGTGGGAGCAATCAGCCCCAGCATTTT.

A single count supports this clone. The chain couples TRBV11-1 to TRBJ2-5; 7 nucleotides match TRBD2. This CDR3 has 13 residues. Germline-derived CDR1 and CDR2 are SGHAT and FQDESV (reference sequence). V gave up 5 bases and J gave up 2 bases; unmatched junction bases: 2. CDR3 in amino acids: CASSLGLQETQYF. The CDR3 region has the DNA TGTGCCAGCAGCCTGGGACTACAAGAGACCCAGTACTTC.

This clone is a singleton in its sample. This chain links TRBV29-1 with TRBJ1-1, with D possibly matching TRBD1 (5 bases). Germline lookup yields CDR1 SQVTM and CDR2 ANQGSEA. This CDR3 comprises 12 residues. V dropped 4 bases and J dropped 5 bases, with 11 bases sitting between them. DNA for the CDR3: TGCAGCGTTGGAGGAAAGGGGACTGAAGCTTTCTTT. This codes for CSVGGKGTEAFF.